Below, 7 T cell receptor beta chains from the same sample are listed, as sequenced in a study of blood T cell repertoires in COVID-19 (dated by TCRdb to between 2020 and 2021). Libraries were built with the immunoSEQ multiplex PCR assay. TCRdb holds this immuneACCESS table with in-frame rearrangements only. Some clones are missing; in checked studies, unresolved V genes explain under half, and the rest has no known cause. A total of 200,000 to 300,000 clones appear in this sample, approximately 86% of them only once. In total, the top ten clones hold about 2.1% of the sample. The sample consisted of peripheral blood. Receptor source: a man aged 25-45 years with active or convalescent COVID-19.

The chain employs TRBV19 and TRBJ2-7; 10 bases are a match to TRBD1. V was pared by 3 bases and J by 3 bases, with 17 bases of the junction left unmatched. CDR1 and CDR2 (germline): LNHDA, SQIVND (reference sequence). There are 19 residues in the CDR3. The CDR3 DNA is TGTGCCAGTAGTATGGGGGGATTTGATCCGGGACAGGGGATCTACGAGCAGTACTTC. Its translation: CASSMGGFDPGQGIYEQYF.

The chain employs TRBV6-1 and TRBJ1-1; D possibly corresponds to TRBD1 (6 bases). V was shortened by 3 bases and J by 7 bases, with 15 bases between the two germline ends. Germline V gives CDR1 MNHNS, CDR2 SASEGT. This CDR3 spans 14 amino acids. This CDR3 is CASSEWGPTVEAFF. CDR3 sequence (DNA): TGTGCCAGCAGTGAGTGGGGGCCCACGGTTGAAGCTTTCTTT.

CDR3: CASSGQDRPPYEQYF. Written as DNA, the CDR3 is TGCGCCAGCAGCGGACAGGACAGGCCCCCCTACGAGCAGTACTTC. The chain employs TRBV5-1 and TRBJ2-7; the match to TRBD1 covers 7 bases. Germline values: CDR1 SGHRS, CDR2 YFSETQ. Trimming at V came to 4 bases and at J to 2 bases, leaving 9 bases not matched to a gene. This CDR3 is built from 15 residues.

This chain's CDR3 is CASSLLRGGTGELFF. The DNA for the CDR3 is TGCGCCAGCAGCTTGTTGCGGGGAGGGACCGGGGAGCTGTTTTTT. The rearrangement links TRBV5-1 to TRBJ2-2, with 7 bases lining up with TRBD2. The CDR3 contains 15 residues. Germline CDR1 SGHRS, CDR2 YFSETQ. Unmatched junction bases numbered 5, after V lost 1 base and J lost 5 bases.

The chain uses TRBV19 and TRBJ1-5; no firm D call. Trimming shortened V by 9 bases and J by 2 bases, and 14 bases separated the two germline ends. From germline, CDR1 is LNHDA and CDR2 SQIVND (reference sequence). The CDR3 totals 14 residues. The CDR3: CASTRAWGNQPQHF. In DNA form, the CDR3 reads TGTGCCAGCACGAGAGCGTGGGGCAATCAGCCCCAGCATTTT.

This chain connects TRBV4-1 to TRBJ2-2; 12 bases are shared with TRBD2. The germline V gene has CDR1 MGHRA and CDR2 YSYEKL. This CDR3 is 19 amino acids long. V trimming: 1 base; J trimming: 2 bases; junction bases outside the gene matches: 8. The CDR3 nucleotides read TGCGCCAGCAGCCAAGCTCCGGGACTAGCGGGCTCTAACACCGGGGAGCTGTTTTTT. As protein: CASSQAPGLAGSNTGELFF.

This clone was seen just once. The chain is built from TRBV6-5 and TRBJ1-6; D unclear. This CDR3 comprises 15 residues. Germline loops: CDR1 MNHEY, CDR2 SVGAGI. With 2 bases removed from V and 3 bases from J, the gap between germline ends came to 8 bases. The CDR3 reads CASSYDTNYNSPLHF. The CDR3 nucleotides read TGTGCCAGCAGTTACGACACAAACTATAATTCACCCCTCCACTTT.